This T cell receptor (beta chain) was retrieved from a study of identifying expanded T cells in peripheral blood. Findings of the study overall: Across healthy donors, higher total template counts meant significantly greater roughly two-week count variance. Differentially abundant clones: roughly 1.2 between replicates, about 17 at roughly 2 weeks, around 20 at four.

Measured with immunoSEQ multiplex PCR; TCRdb has only the in-frame clones, and not every one. The data hold about 86,000 clones, with more than 75% observed a single time. In its sample, this clone was seen once. Its antigen remains unidentified. Healthy donors had no documented immune events, such as infections, while sampled. The ends lost 3 bases at V and 9 bases at J; junction bases unmatched: 6. Germline V gene sequence: CDR1 SGHDN, CDR2 FVKESK. There are 15 residues in the CDR3. This receptor was obtained from a person between 18 and 75 years old in good health. The chain employs TRBV14 and TRBJ1-6; 9 bases align to TRBD1. Sequencing was performed on blood. CDR3: CASSQGTGIFSPLHF. The DNA of the CDR3 is TGTGCCAGCAGCCAGGGGACAGGGATTTTTTCACCCCTCCACTTT.